This T cell receptor (beta chain) was obtained from a study of blood T cell repertoires in COVID-19. Study-level information: Whether acute or convalescent, the COVID-19 samples came from the United States, Italy and Spain. T cells, B-cell-depleted T cells, or PBMCs supplied cDNA or gDNA.

The authors' processing: Reference gene primer amplification in the assay estimated nucleated cell counts. Some clones are missing from TCRdb's copy, which holds only in-frame ones; the method was immunoSEQ multiplex PCR. The V and J calls and clone size were taken over from that table, and D and trimming were inferred from the DNA. Altogether some 91,000 clones are present, roughly 80% being singletons, with the ten largest covering more than 9.5%. The germline gives CDR1 MNHEY, CDR2 SMNVEV (reference sequence). This CDR3 comprises 12 residues. V lost 5 bases to trimming and J lost 12 bases; unmatched junction nucleotides: 3.

This TCR was recovered from a human donor in a cohort sampled during active COVID-19. The chain links TRBV27 to TRBJ2-1; TRBD2 aligns across 11 bases. The sequenced sample consisted of peripheral blood. The CDR3 DNA follows: TGTGCCAGCAGTACTAGCGGGAGTTCGCAGTTCTTC. It yields the protein CASSTSGSSQFF.